This T cell receptor (beta chain) derives from a study of graft-versus-host responses after intestinal transplantation. CDR1 SGDLS and CDR2 YYNGEE come from the germline V gene. The V end lost 0 bases, the J end lost 3 bases, and 10 bases lay between the germline ends. The CDR3 spans 14 residues. Points on this clone: Its antigen is currently unknown.

This table comes from immunoSEQ multiplex PCR, and its TCRdb copy is limited to in-frame clones, with some not included. The sample has approximately 85,000 clones; around 93% are singletons. The TCR comes from a human donor who was the organ donor for an intestinal transplant. The source was unstimulated CD8+ T cells sorted from spleen or lymph node cells, collected before transplant. The gene calls are TRBV9 and TRBJ2-7; TRBD1 is a possible D gene (5 bases). CDR3 bases: TGTGCCAGCAGCGTAGGACAGTCCGGCTACGAGCAGTACTTC. It codes for CASSVGQSGYEQYF.